Presented here are 24 T cell receptor beta chains from one specimen sequenced in a study of CD8 T cells in ankylosing spondylitis. Their specific antigens are unknown. Notes on the study in general: A TCR beta motif of about 8 highly homologous variants appeared characteristic of ankylosing spondylitis blood.

TCRdb re-derived calls from the 5' RACE reads in MiXCR, one entry per CDR3 protein. The repertoire holds 500,000 to 550,000 distinct CDR3 sequences, with 12% as singletons. Sequenced material: blood, either unsorted or a sorted T cell fraction (not recorded which). The receptors were gathered from a male donor with ankylosing spondylitis.

This clonotype came up a few times. The chain joins TRBV6-1 to TRBJ2-5; 7 bases are shared with TRBD1. The trim removed 6 bases at V and 1 base at J, leaving 5 bases unmatched. The CDR3 sequence is 14 residues long. The germline CDR1 and CDR2 sequences are MNHNS and SASEGT. Here the CDR3 DNA reads TGTGCCAGCAGGACTACAGGGGTCCAAGAGACCCAGTACTTC. Protein: CASRTTGVQETQYF.

This sequence joins TRBV2 and TRBJ2-5, with 7 nucleotides matching TRBD2. With V trimmed by 5 bases and J by 5 bases, 8 bases remained unmatched. Germline V gene data show CDR1 as SNHLY and CDR2 as FYNNEI. This CDR3 has 14 amino acids. The CDR3 sequence: CASSLRPGGETQYF. CDR3 DNA sequence: TGTGCCAGCAGTCTAAGGCCCGGGGGGGAGACCCAGTACTTC.

Many counts were recorded for this clonotype. The chain carries TRBV5-1 and TRBJ2-7; D is perhaps TRBD1 (6 bases). The CDR3 spans 13 residues. Germline V gene data show CDR1 as SGHRS and CDR2 as YFSETQ. Trimming took off 2 bases at V and 7 bases at J, with 13 bases between the two ends. The CDR3 coding sequence is TGCGCCAGCAGCTTAGGACAGCGCGTAGAGCAGTACTTC. This codes for CASSLGQRVEQYF.

The chain employs TRBV5-6 and TRBJ1-4, with D unresolved. Germline CDR1 SGHDT, CDR2 YYEEEE. Trimming removed 4 bases at V and 5 bases at J, with 6 bases between. The CDR3 runs to 12 residues. CDR3 amino acids: CASSRPNEKLFF. The CDR3 DNA is TGTGCCAGCAGCCGGCCAAATGAAAAACTGTTTTTT. Combining the CDR3 with reference TRBV5-6 and TRBJ1-4 gives the whole variable domain DAGVTQSPTHLIKTRGQQVTLRCSPKSGHDTVSWYQQALGQGPQFIFQYYEEEERQRGNFPDRFSGHQFPNYSSELNVNALLLGDSALYLCASSRPNEKLFFGSGTQLSVL.

The CDR3 is CAIAGSGLSTDTQYF. DNA for the CDR3: TGTGCCATCGCTGGAAGCGGGCTAAGCACAGATACGCAGTATTTT. The J gene is TRBJ2-3, the V gene TRBV10-3, with D tentatively TRBD2 (6 bases). Trimming pared 8 bases from V and 0 bases from J, leaving 15 bases between. Looked up from germline, CDR1 is ENHRY and CDR2 is SYGVKD. This CDR3 spans 15 amino acids.

The V call is TRBV5-1, the J call TRBJ1-4; 7 nucleotides line up with TRBD1. The germline CDR1 and CDR2 sequences are SGHRS and YFSETQ. This CDR3 has 12 residues. J lost 13 bases, V lost 5 bases, and 8 bases had no gene match. CDR3 region: CASSYDRAGLFF. The DNA of the CDR3 is TGCGCCAGCAGTTACGACAGGGCCGGACTGTTTTTT.

This clonotype appeared many times. CDR3 in DNA: TGTGCCAGCAGTTATCGGCCCGACACTGAAGCTTTCTTT. As protein: CASSYRPDTEAFF. The chain couples TRBV12-3 or TRBV12-4 to TRBJ1-1; no reliable D call. V shed 4 bases and J shed 3 bases, with 9 bases lying between them. The CDR3 is made up of 13 amino acids.

This clonotype appeared a few times. CDR3 sequence: CSARQRGAYEQYF. The CDR3 DNA is TGCAGTGCTAGGCAACGGGGGGCCTACGAGCAGTACTTC. This chain links TRBV20-1 with TRBJ2-7; TRBD2 agrees at 7 bases. The CDR3 runs 13 residues. The trim removed 3 bases at V and 2 bases at J, leaving 4 bases unmatched. Germline V gene sequence: CDR1 DFQATT, CDR2 SNEGSKA (reference sequence).

This clonotype has a handful of counts. CDR3 nucleotide sequence: TGTGCCAGCAGCCCTGGGGCCCCTACAGGGAACACCGGGGAGCTGTTTTTT. It is translated as CASSPGAPTGNTGELFF. The rearrangement links TRBV12-3 or TRBV12-4 to TRBJ2-2, with D perhaps matching TRBD1 (5 bases). The V gene lost 6 bases and the J gene lost 1 base, with 18 bases spanning the gap. The CDR3 has 17 residues.

The CDR3: CASSLGRGNQYF. The CDR3 coding sequence is TGTGCCAGCAGTTTAGGGAGGGGCAATCAGTACTTC. The chain links TRBV12-3 or TRBV12-4 to TRBJ2-4; a possible D gene is TRBD2 (6 bases). The CDR3 totals 12 residues. Trimming took off 1 base at V and 12 bases at J, with 10 bases between the two ends.

This clonotype was seen a handful of times. This chain connects TRBV28 to TRBJ1-2; 9 bases are shared with TRBD1. Germline V lookup: CDR1 MDHEN, CDR2 SYDVKM. The ends lost 10 bases at V and 8 bases at J; junction bases unmatched: 23. CDR3 length: 17 residues. The CDR3 nucleotides read TGTGCCACCTTCCGGGACAGGGAGAGAAGGGTCGGGCGGGGCTACACCTTC. Residues: CATFRDRERRVGRGYTF.

This clonotype occurred a few times. The chain is built from TRBV18 and TRBJ1-1; D may be TRBD1 (5 bases). CDR3 length: 15 residues. V lost 8 bases and J lost 6, with 22 bases in between. Germline values: CDR1 KGHSH, CDR2 LQKENI. CDR3 region: CASAPKRVGGAEAFF. CDR3 DNA: TGTGCCAGCGCCCCAAAGCGGGTCGGAGGGGCTGAAGCTTTCTTT. Using reference TRBV18 and TRBJ1-1 for the parts outside the CDR3, the full variable domain is NAGVMQNPRHLVRRRGQEARLRCSPMKGHSHVYWYRQLPEEGLKFMVYLQKENIIDESGMPKERFSAEFPKEGPSILRIQQVVRGDSAAYFCASAPKRVGGAEAFFGQGTRLTVV.

The V gene is TRBV3-1, the J gene TRBJ1-6; D gene ambiguous. CDR3 size: 14 residues. Between the trimmed V and J ends, which lost 5 bases and 10 bases, there was a span of 15 bases. The germline CDR1 and CDR2 sequences are LGHDT and YNNKEL (reference sequence). The CDR3 region has the DNA TGTGCCAGCAGCTCCCAACCAGTGGGATCACCCCTCCACTTT. Translating it yields CASSSQPVGSPLHF.

There are a few counts of this clonotype. The chain recombines TRBV20-1 with TRBJ1-1; D may be TRBD1 (6 bases). Trimming stripped 5 bases from V and 1 base from J, with 14 bases between. This CDR3 is built from 14 residues. The germline gives CDR1 DFQATT, CDR2 SNEGSKA (reference sequence). The CDR3 is CSAYPGVTNTEAFF. CDR3 nucleotides: TGCAGTGCTTACCCAGGGGTGACGAACACTGAAGCTTTCTTT.

The rearrangement links TRBV29-1 to TRBJ2-3; D uncertain. With 4 bases removed from V and 6 bases from J, the gap between germline ends came to 11 bases. The CDR3 is made up of 12 amino acids. From germline, CDR1 is SQVTM and CDR2 ANQGSEA. In DNA form, the CDR3 reads TGCAGCGTTGCCCTCATGGGGGATACGCAGTATTTT. As protein: CSVALMGDTQYF.

This clonotype was observed at least ten times. V and J are TRBV25-1 and TRBJ2-1; D gene ambiguous. The CDR3 runs 12 residues. Trimming cost V 5 bases and J 7 bases, with 9 bases left between them. CDR1 MGHDK and CDR2 SYGVNS come from the germline V gene. The CDR3 region has the DNA TGTGCCAGCAGTCGTGGAGTTAATGAGCAGTTCTTC. It is translated as CASSRGVNEQFF.

At least ten counts were recorded for this clonotype. The chain employs TRBV9 and TRBJ2-5; 7 nucleotides match TRBD1. Germline V gene lookup returns CDR1 SGDLS and CDR2 YYNGEE. Losses at the gene ends were 3 bases for V and 2 bases for J; bases not matched to a gene: 7. The CDR3 is made up of 15 amino acids. The CDR3 DNA is TGTGCCAGCAGCGCCCGACAGGGCCTGCAAGAGACCCAGTACTTC. This sequence encodes CASSARQGLQETQYF.

V gene TRBV27 combines with J gene TRBJ2-3, with 9 bases lining up with TRBD2. Germline CDR1 and CDR2: MNHEY and SMNVEV (reference sequence). The CDR3 runs to 17 residues. Trimming cost V 0 bases and J 0 bases; bases outside gene matches: 4. The CDR3 DNA reads TGTGCCAGCAGTTTATCCTCTAGCGGGGTGAGCACAGATACGCAGTATTTT. It translates to CASSLSSSGVSTDTQYF.

This clonotype was seen many times. The chain couples TRBV4-1 to TRBJ2-1, with D possibly called TRBD1 or TRBD2 (7 bases each). V gave up 0 bases and J gave up 15 bases, with 15 bases separating them. This CDR3 has 13 amino acids. Germline V CDR1 and CDR2: MGHRA, YSYEKL. The CDR3 coding sequence is TGCGCCAGCAGCCAAGATTGGGGGGGACAGTTGTTCTTC. It translates to CASSQDWGGQLFF.

This clonotype was recorded at least ten times. V and J are TRBV7-2 and TRBJ2-4; 10 bases align to TRBD2. Germline V CDR1 and CDR2: SGHTA, FQGNSA. V shed 5 bases and J 9 bases; nucleotides not matched to a gene: 13. This CDR3 has 16 residues. The chain's CDR3 is CASSRRREREGGIQYF. The CDR3 region has the DNA TGTGCCAGCAGCCGGCGGAGGGAGCGGGAGGGTGGCATTCAGTACTTC.

There are a few counts of this clonotype. The CDR3 coding sequence is TGCAGTGCTAGAGATTCCGGGACAGCAGATACGCAGTATTTT. This gives the protein CSARDSGTADTQYF. The J gene is TRBJ2-3, the V gene TRBV20-1; 7 bases fit TRBD1. This CDR3 spans 14 amino acids. The germline gives CDR1 DFQATT, CDR2 SNEGSKA (reference sequence). The trim removed 0 bases at V and 4 bases at J, leaving 4 bases unmatched.

V usage is TRBV3-1 and J usage is TRBJ2-7; no clear D gene. Trimming stripped 1 base from V and 3 bases from J, with 7 bases between. CDR1 and CDR2 from the germline V gene are LGHDT and YNNKEL (reference sequence). The CDR3 sequence is 13 residues long. CDR3 bases: TGTGCCAGCAGCCAAGGATTGGGCTACGAGCAGTACTTC. Its translation: CASSQGLGYEQYF.

This clonotype was seen a few times. The chain joins TRBV6-4 to TRBJ2-1, with 10 bases identical to TRBD2. This CDR3 comprises 15 residues. Trimming removed 4 bases from V and 6 bases from J; junction bases left unmatched: 6. CDR1 is MRHNA, CDR2 SNTAGT, per germline. The CDR3 sequence: CASSGLAGEINEQFF. The CDR3 bases are TGTGCCAGCAGTGGGCTAGCGGGAGAGATCAATGAGCAGTTCTTC.

The chain employs TRBV20-1 and TRBJ2-7; possible D gene TRBD2, 7 bases. Trimming stripped 6 bases from V and 4 bases from J, with 19 bases between. The CDR3 is made up of 14 amino acids. Germline assignment: CDR1 DFQATT and CDR2 SNEGSKA (reference sequence). DNA for the CDR3: TGCAGTGCCCATGCGGAGGGAGGGGGGTACGAGCAGTACGTC. Translating it yields CSAHAEGGGYEQYV.